The source of this T cell receptor (beta chain) is a study of breast tumors, draining lymph nodes, adjacent tissues. This clonotype was observed at least ten times. Antigen specificity is unknown. General study findings and limits: Tumor and nontumor repertoires were significantly more similar in luminal-like than in basal-like breast cancer. Compared with lymph nodes, tumors were less diverse; compared with nontumor tissue, more. Tumor T cell lymph node origin was a supported hypothesis, not proven. Data fit most tumor T cells coming from lymph node, expanding in tumor.

Axillary draining lymph nodes of breast cancer patients supplied the node samples. The ends were cut back, 0 bases at V and 1 base at J, with 7 bases in the middle. The CDR3 sequence is 14 residues long. CDR1 and CDR2 from the germline V gene are SGHDT and YYEEEE. From the multiplex PCR reads, TCRdb called clonotypes with MiXCR, one entry per CDR3 protein. The table lists fewer than 300,000 distinct CDR3 sequences, about 32% of them singletons. The receptor's source is a female donor with breast cancer. Some clones in this sample may be carry-over from other donors' samples. The sequencing input was axillary lymph node tissue. This rearrangement joins TRBV5-6 to TRBJ2-5; D gene ambiguous. CDR3 DNA: TGTGCCAGCAGCTTGGTTACTGCCCAAGAGACCCAGTACTTC. Amino acids: CASSLVTAQETQYF.